This TCR beta chain derives from a study of blood T cell repertoires in COVID-19. Study details: There were acute and convalescent COVID-19 samples, and they came from the United States, Italy and Spain. From T cells, B-cell-depleted T cells, or PBMCs came the material, which was cDNA or gDNA.

Authors' analysis steps: Reference gene primer amplification in the assay estimated nucleated cell counts. Generated by immunoSEQ multiplex PCR, the TCRdb table keeps only in-frame clones and is missing some. D and trimming were read from the DNA, whereas the V and J calls and clone size are those reported in that table. This table has fewer than 300,000 clones, 65% to 85% appearing once. Germline V gives CDR1 MNHNS, CDR2 SASEGT. This CDR3 has 18 residues. V dropped 3 bases and J dropped 0 bases, with 18 bases sitting between them. Sequencing was done on a sample of peripheral blood. The TCR comes from a man older than 75 with acute or convalescent COVID-19. The V and J genes are TRBV6-1 and TRBJ1-5; D is possibly TRBD1 (5 bases). The CDR3 region is CASSEGDSLGHSNQPQHF. The DNA for the CDR3 is TGTGCCAGCAGTGAGGGGGACTCCTTGGGGCATAGCAATCAGCCCCAGCATTTT.